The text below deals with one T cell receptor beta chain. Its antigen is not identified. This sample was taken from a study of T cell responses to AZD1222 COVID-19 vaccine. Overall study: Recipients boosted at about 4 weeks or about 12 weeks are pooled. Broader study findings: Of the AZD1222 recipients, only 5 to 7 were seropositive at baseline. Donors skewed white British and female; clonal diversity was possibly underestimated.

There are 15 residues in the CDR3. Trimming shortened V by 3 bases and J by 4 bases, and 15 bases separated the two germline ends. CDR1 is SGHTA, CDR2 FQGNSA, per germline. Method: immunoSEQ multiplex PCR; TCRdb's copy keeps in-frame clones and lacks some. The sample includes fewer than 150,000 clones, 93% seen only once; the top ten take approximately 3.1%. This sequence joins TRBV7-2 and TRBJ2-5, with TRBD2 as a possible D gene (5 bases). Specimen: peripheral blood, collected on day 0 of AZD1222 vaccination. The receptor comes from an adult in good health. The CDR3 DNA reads TGTGCCAGCAGCTTCTCGCCTAGCAAGGGAGAGACCCAGTACTTC. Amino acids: CASSFSPSKGETQYF.